The clone carrying this TCR beta chain was found a few times. Its target is not known. In patients chosen for sequencing, flow cytometry had shown CD8+CD57+ cell expansion. Genomic DNA served as template for TCR beta VDJ and CDR3 profiling. TCRdb itself ran the reads through MiXCR, one entry per CDR3 protein. The data contain about 180,000 distinct CDR3 sequences, nearly 50% of them singletons. The data belong to a study of CD8+CD57+ T cells in acquired aplastic anemia. Study at large: Yields of DNA that came from sorted CD4+ and CD8+ cells averaged approximately 3.2 ug. Overall study results and limits: Between patients and controls, 25 to 30 CD8+ CDR3 sequences were found in common. With respect to CD8+ Simpson's diversity, patients and controls did not differ significantly.

V trimming: 4 bases; J trimming: 2 bases; junction bases outside the gene matches: 4. Germline CDR1 reads KGHSH; CDR2 reads LQKENI. CDR3 size: 14 residues. The source material was sorted CD4+, CD8+, or CD8+CD57+ T cells (not recorded which) from PBMCs. This sequence joins TRBV18 and TRBJ1-2; 7 positions agree with TRBD1. The sequence came from a human donor with aplastic anemia. CDR3 DNA: TGTGCCAGCTCACAGGGACAGATAAACTATGGCTACACCTTC. Translating gives CASSQGQINYGYTF.